This T cell receptor beta chain came from a study of shared clonotypes between healthy human individuals. Measured with immunoSEQ multiplex PCR; TCRdb has only the in-frame clones, and not every one. Among roughly 1.5 million clones listed, about 98% were seen once. The length of the CDR3 is 15 residues. Germline-derived CDR1 and CDR2 are LNHDA and SQIVND (reference sequence). Trimming stripped 6 bases from V and 0 bases from J, with 11 bases between. The chain links TRBV19 to TRBJ2-2; TRBD1 might be the D (5 bases). Sequencing input: naive CD4+ T cells sorted from blood. Subset here: CD45RA+ positively selected. This TCR derives from a man aged 25-45 years in good health. The CDR3 loop is CASSQGTTNTGELFF. CDR3 nucleotide sequence: TGTGCCAGTAGCCAGGGTACTACGAACACCGGGGAGCTGTTTTTT. Looking up the rest from reference TRBV19 and TRBJ2-2 gives the full variable domain: DGGITQSPKYLFRKEGQNVTLSCEQNLNHDAMYWYRQDPGQGLRLIYYSQIVNDFQKGDIAEGYSVSREKKESFPLTVTSAQKNPTAFYLCASSQGTTNTGELFFGEGSRLTVL.